This T cell receptor beta chain comes out of a study of OX40 agonist ivuxolimab in advanced cancers. The study in broad terms: Ivuxolimab, which targeted the costimulatory receptor OX40 (CD134), was an agonistic, fully human IgG2 monoclonal antibody. In the dose-escalation cohort, over 65% of patients were male, and the mean age was around 60 years, with a range of roughly 20 to 79. Peripheral TCRbeta sequencing was intended to test whether TCR sequence diversity was altered and clonal T-cell expansion was caused by ivuxolimab. Of the approximately 50 dose-escalation patients, hepatocellular carcinoma was present in approximately 20, melanoma in around 15, renal cell carcinoma in 9 and head and neck cancer in 9. Patients were allowed to have had prior anti-PD-1, anti-PD-L1 or anti-CTLA-4 therapy, and around two fifths of the dose-escalation patients had been treated with checkpoint inhibitors. Partial responses occurred in three dose-escalation patients: two with cutaneous melanoma and one with hepatocellular carcinoma. Intravenous ivuxolimab was administered to patients every 2 weeks at six dose levels: 0.01, 0.1, 0.3, 1.5, 3 and 10 mg/kg. The monotherapy dose-escalation portion (N of about 52 patients) of the phase I ivuxolimab trial is reported in the paper.

Study-wide conclusions, independent of this receptor: Which antigens the clonally expanded peripheral T cells were specific for was not determined. Low levels of normalized T-cell clonal expansion were also seen in some patients who did not respond. On average, CD8+ T cells showed more expanded clones than CD4+ T cells after ivuxolimab. At doses from 0.1 to 3.0 mg/kg, clonal expansion was seen in both CD4+ and CD8+ blood T cells between baseline and week 6. In the 0.1-3.0 mg/kg groups, partial responders were among the patients with the lowest normalized peripheral clonal expansion, particularly in CD8+ T cells.

To sequence the TCRbeta CDR3 region, genomic DNA was isolated from the sorted cells. TCRbeta CDR3 regions were sequenced using the immunoSEQ Assay. TCRdb stores this immuneACCESS table with in-frame sequences only. Part of the clones is absent; in the studies checked, under half of the shortfall reflects unresolved V genes, and no reason is known for the rest. The sample table records about 61,000 clones; roughly four fifths of these occur just once. The ten largest account for around 3.4% of the sample. The sample holds one count of this clone. It lacks a known antigen. Base qualities were left out, and no much larger clone turns up one base away. Via the germline V gene (reference sequence), CDR1 is MNHEY and CDR2 SMNVEV. The CDR3, from cysteine to phenylalanine, totals 19 residues. This entry keeps only the CDR3 DNA: 57 bases, framed from base 1. V gives up 4 bases and J gives up 2 bases, and the segment between their germline ends measures 26 bases.

The trial excluded patients who had a history of autoimmune disease or who were on systemic immunosuppression. Peripheral blood for TCR sequencing was collected from all dose cohorts at baseline, on cycle 4 day 1, and on cycle 7 day 1. The samples were drawn from a first-in-human, open-label, multicenter phase I dose-escalation trial of ivuxolimab. Adults with locally advanced or metastatic melanoma, renal cell, hepatocellular, or head and neck squamous cell carcinoma were enrolled in the trial. Before TCR sequencing, CD4+ T cells and CD8+ T cells were sorted from peripheral blood as separate populations.

Sequencing was performed on CD4+ or CD8+ T cells sorted from blood, taken in a trial of the OX40 agonist ivuxolimab. Recombination connected TRBV27 to TRBJ1-2, and the D gene may be TRBD1, 5 bases matching. This TCR came from an adult with an advanced solid tumor such as melanoma, head and neck, liver or kidney cancer. The CDR3 region has the sequence CASSSNRDIIAGTNYGYTF. The DNA sequence is as follows: TGTGCCAGCAGTTCGAACCGAGACATCATAGCCGGGACCAACTATGGCTACACCTTC.